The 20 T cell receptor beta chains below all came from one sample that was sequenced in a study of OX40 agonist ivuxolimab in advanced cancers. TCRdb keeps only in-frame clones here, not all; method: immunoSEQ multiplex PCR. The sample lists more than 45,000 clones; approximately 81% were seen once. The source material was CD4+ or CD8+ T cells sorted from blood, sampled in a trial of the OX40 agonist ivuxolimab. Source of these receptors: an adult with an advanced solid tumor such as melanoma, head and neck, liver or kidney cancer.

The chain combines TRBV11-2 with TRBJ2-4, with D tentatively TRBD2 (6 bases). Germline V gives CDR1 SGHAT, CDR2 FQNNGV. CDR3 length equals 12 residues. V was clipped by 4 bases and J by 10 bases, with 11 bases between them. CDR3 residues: CASSSGAWIQYF. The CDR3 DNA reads TGTGCCAGCAGCTCGGGAGCCTGGATTCAGTACTTC.

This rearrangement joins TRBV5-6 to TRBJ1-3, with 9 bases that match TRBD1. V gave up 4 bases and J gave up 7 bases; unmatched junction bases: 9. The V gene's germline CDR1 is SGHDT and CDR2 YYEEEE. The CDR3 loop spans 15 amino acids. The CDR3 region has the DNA TGTGCCAGCAGCCGTCGGACAGGGGCTGCGAACACCATATATTTT. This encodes CASSRRTGAANTIYF.

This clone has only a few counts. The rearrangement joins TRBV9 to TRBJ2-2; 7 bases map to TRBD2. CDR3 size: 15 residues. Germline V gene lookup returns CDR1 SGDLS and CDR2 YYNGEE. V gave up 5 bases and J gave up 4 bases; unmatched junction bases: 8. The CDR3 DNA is TGTGCCAGCAGTGGCGGGAGTAGAATCACCGGGGAGCTGTTTTTT. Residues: CASSGGSRITGELFF.

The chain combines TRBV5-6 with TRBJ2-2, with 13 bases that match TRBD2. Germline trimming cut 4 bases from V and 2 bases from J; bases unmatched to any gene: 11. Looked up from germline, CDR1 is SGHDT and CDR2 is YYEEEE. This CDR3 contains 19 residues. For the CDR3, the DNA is TGTGCCAGCAGCCCCAGGACTAGCGGGAGACCGAAAAACACCGGGGAGCTGTTTTTT. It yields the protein CASSPRTSGRPKNTGELFF.

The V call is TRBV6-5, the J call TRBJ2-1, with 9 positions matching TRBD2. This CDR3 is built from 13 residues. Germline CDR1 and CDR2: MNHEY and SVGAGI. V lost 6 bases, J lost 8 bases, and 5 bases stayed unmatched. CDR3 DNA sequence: TGTGCCAGCAGGAGTAGCGGGAGCCATGAGCAGTTCTTC. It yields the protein CASRSSGSHEQFF.

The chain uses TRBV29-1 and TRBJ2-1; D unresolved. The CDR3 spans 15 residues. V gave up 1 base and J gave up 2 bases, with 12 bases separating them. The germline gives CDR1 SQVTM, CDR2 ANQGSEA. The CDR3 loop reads CSVEGRPKAYNEQFF. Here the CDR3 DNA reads TGCAGCGTTGAAGGTCGACCCAAGGCCTACAATGAGCAGTTCTTC.

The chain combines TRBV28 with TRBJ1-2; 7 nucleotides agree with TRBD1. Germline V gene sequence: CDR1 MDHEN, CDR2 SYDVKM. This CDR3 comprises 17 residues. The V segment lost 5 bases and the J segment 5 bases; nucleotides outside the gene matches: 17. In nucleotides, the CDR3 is TGTGCCAGCAGTAGCTCACAGGGGTCCTACCTCACGTATGGCTACACCTTC. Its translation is CASSSSQGSYLTYGYTF.

DNA for the CDR3: TGTGCCAGCAGGAGGGTGAACACTGAAGCTTTCTTT. Its translation: CASRRVNTEAFF. The chain joins TRBV2 to TRBJ1-1; D unresolved. This CDR3 contains 12 residues. Trimming cost V 6 bases and J 0 bases, with 5 bases left between them. The germline CDR1 and CDR2 sequences are SNHLY and FYNNEI.

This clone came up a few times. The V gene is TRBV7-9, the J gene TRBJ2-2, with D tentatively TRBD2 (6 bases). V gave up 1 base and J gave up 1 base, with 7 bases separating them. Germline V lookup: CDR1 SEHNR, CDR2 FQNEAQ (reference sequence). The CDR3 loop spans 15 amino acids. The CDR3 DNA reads TGTGCCAGCAGCTTAGATAGCGGGAACACCGGGGAGCTGTTTTTT. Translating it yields CASSLDSGNTGELFF.

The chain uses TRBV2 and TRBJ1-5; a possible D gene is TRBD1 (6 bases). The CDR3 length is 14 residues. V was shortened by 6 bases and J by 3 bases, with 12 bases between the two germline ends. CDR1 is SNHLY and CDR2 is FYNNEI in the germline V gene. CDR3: CASRYGTNNQPQHF. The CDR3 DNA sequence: TGTGCCAGCAGATACGGGACAAACAATCAGCCCCAGCATTTT.

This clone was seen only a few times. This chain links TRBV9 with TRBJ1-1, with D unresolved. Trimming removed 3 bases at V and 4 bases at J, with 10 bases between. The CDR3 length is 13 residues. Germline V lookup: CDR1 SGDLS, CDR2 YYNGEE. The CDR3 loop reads CASSDEMTTEAFF. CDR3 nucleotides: TGTGCCAGCAGCGATGAGATGACCACTGAAGCTTTCTTT.

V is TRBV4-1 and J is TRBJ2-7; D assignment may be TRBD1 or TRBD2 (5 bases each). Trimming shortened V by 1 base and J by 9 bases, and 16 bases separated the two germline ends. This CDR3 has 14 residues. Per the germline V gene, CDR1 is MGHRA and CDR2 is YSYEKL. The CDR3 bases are TGCGCCAGCAGCCAAGTTGGGGACGGACTCTCGCAGTACTTC. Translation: CASSQVGDGLSQYF.

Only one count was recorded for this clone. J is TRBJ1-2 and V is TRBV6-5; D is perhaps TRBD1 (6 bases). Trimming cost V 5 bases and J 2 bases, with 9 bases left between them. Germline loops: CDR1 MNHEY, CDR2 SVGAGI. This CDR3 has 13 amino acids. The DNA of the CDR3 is TGTGCCAGCAGTCCGGGACAAAACTATGGCTACACCTTC. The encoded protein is CASSPGQNYGYTF.

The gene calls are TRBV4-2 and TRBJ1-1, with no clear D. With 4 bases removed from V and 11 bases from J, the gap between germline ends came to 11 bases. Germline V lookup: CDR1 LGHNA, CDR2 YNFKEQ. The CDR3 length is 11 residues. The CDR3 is CASSLSSEAFF. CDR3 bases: TGTGCCAGCAGCCTGAGTAGTGAGGCTTTCTTT.

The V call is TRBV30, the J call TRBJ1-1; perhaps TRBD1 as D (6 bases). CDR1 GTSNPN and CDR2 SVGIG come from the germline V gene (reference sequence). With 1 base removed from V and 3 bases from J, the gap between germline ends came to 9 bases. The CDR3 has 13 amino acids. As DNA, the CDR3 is TGTGCCTGGAGTGCGAGACAGGACACTGAAGCTTTCTTT. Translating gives CAWSARQDTEAFF.

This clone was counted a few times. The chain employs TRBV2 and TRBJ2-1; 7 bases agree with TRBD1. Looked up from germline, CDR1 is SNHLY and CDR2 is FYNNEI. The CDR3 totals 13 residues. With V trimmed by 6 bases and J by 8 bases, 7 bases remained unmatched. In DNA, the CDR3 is TGTGCCAGCAGACACGAGACAGGGCATGAGCAGTTCTTC. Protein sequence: CASRHETGHEQFF.

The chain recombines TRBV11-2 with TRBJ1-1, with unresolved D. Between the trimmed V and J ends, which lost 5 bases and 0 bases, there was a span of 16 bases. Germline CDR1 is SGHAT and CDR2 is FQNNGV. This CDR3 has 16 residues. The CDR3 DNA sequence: TGTGCCAGCAGCCCCCCCTCTAGGAACCTGAACACTGAAGCTTTCTTT. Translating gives CASSPPSRNLNTEAFF.

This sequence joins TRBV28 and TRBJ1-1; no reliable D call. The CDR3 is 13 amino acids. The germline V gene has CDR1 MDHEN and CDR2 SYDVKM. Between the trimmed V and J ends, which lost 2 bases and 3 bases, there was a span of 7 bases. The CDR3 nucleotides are TGTGCCAGCAGTTTAAAACAGTACACTGAAGCTTTCTTT. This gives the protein CASSLKQYTEAFF.

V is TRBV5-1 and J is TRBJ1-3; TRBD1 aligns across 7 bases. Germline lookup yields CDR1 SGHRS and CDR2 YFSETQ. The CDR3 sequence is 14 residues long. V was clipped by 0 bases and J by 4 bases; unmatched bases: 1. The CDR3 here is CASSLAGQGNTIYF. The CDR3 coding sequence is TGCGCCAGCAGCTTGGCGGGACAGGGAAACACCATATATTTT.

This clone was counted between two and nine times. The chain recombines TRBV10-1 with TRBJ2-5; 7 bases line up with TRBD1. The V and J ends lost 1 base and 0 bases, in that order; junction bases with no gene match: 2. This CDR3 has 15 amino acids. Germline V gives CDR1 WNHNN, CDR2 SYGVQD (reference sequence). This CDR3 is CASSEFGTDQETQYF. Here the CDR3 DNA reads TGCGCCAGCAGTGAGTTTGGGACAGACCAAGAGACCCAGTACTTC.